These 29 T cell receptor beta chains came from one sample sequenced in a study of shared clonotypes between healthy human individuals. Repertoires were generated with immunoSEQ multiplex PCR, while TCRdb's copy carries only in-frame clones and drops some. This sample yields millions of clones, of which about 92% are seen a single time; 0.39% belongs to the top ten. The source material was naive CD4+ T cells from PBMCs. Subset noted: CD45RA+ positively selected. These TCRs come from a man younger than 30 in good health. Some clones in this sample may be carry-over from other donors' samples.

This clone was found a few times. The V gene is TRBV30, the J gene TRBJ1-5; D unclear. The CDR3 is 13 amino acids. The germline V and J ends were trimmed by 8 bases and 6 bases, with 17 bases remaining between them. CDR1 is GTSNPN, CDR2 SVGIG, per germline (reference sequence). This CDR3 is CAPPGRPSQPQHF. CDR3 in DNA: TGTGCCCCTCCGGGCCGTCCGTCTCAGCCCCAGCATTTT.

The chain links TRBV4-3 to TRBJ2-3; TRBD2 is a possible D gene (6 bases). CDR3 length: 16 residues. The V end lost 4 bases, the J end lost 5 bases, and 19 bases lay between the germline ends. Germline V gene sequence: CDR1 LGHNA, CDR2 YSLEER. The CDR3 nucleotides are TGCGCCAGCAGCCTGGGGGGAGCATTTAGGGGAGATACGCAGTATTTT. It specifies CASSLGGAFRGDTQYF.

Note on this clone: This same CDR3 is encoded by further DNA sequences in the sample. This rearrangement joins TRBV28 to TRBJ1-2; 9 bases match TRBD1. V was pared by 6 bases and J by 6 bases, with 5 bases of the junction left unmatched. Germline V gene sequence: CDR1 MDHEN, CDR2 SYDVKM. The CDR3 loop spans 13 amino acids. CDR3 nucleotide sequence: TGTGCCAGCAGCCCGGGACAGGGAGATGGCTACACCTTC. Encoded protein: CASSPGQGDGYTF.

This chain joins TRBV5-6 and TRBJ2-3; 8 bases fit TRBD2. The V segment lost 4 bases and the J segment 0 bases; nucleotides outside the gene matches: 7. CDR1 is SGHDT, CDR2 YYEEEE, per germline. CDR3 size: 16 residues. The CDR3 DNA sequence: TGTGCCAGCAGCGGGGGTAGCGGGACTAGCACAGATACGCAGTATTTT. It specifies CASSGGSGTSTDTQYF.

The gene calls are TRBV6-5 and TRBJ1-4, with D perhaps matching TRBD1 (6 bases). V was clipped by 7 bases and J by 10 bases, with 22 bases between them. The CDR3 is 15 amino acids. Germline V gives CDR1 MNHEY, CDR2 SVGAGI. The CDR3 coding sequence is TGTGCCAGCAAAAATACAGGGCTCCGACTGGGAAAACTGTTTTTT. Translated, it gives CASKNTGLRLGKLFF.

Notes on this clone: Other DNA sequences from this sample encode an identical CDR3 as well. The chain is built from TRBV29-1 and TRBJ2-1; 11 bases map to TRBD2. CDR1 SQVTM and CDR2 ANQGSEA come from the germline V gene. This CDR3 is 14 amino acids long. J lost 3 bases, V lost 4 bases, and 2 bases had no gene match. As DNA, the CDR3 is TGCAGCGTTGTTGGACTAGCGGGCTACAATGAGCAGTTCTTC. As protein: CSVVGLAGYNEQFF.

The V call is TRBV11-2, the J call TRBJ2-3; D is possibly TRBD2 (6 bases). Deletions cut 5 bases from V and 2 bases from J, with 20 bases between. This CDR3 has 17 residues. Germline CDR1 and CDR2: SGHAT and FQNNGV. CDR3 sequence (DNA): TGTGCCAGCAGCGCCACCCCTCTAGCGACGATCACAGATACGCAGTATTTT. The encoded protein is CASSATPLATITDTQYF. Complete variable domain (other parts from reference TRBV11-2 and TRBJ2-3): EAGVAQSPRYKIIEKRQSVAFWCNPISGHATLYWYQQILGQGPKLLIQFQNNGVVDDSQLPKDRFSAERLKGVDSTLKIQPAKLEDSAVYLCASSATPLATITDTQYFGPGTRLTVL.

The gene calls are TRBV2 and TRBJ2-3; D is undetermined. V was shortened by 5 bases and J by 1 base, with 19 bases between the two germline ends. Germline V gives CDR1 SNHLY, CDR2 FYNNEI. The CDR3 extends over 17 amino acids. As DNA, the CDR3 is TGTGCCAGCAGTCTGGCCGGACCGACCAGAGGCACAGATACGCAGTATTTT. Its translation is CASSLAGPTRGTDTQYF.

The chain recombines TRBV19 with TRBJ2-7, with 8 bases matching TRBD2. Germline loops: CDR1 LNHDA, CDR2 SQIVND (reference sequence). The CDR3 totals 14 residues. V gave up 3 bases and J gave up 3 bases; unmatched junction bases: 4. DNA for the CDR3: TGTGCCAGTAGTATCCAAGCGGGAGTCTACGAGCAGTACTTC. This translates into CASSIQAGVYEQYF.

A remark on this clone: Other DNA sequences in this sample translate to the same CDR3. V gene TRBV27 combines with J gene TRBJ1-2; TRBD1 might be the D (5 bases). Germline V gene data show CDR1 as MNHEY and CDR2 as SMNVEV (reference sequence). Trimming cost V 2 bases and J 2 bases, with 9 bases left between them. The length of the CDR3 is 14 residues. In DNA form, the CDR3 reads TGTGCCAGCAGTTTAAGGGGACCAAACTATGGCTACACCTTC. This gives the protein CASSLRGPNYGYTF.

This clone has a single count. The gene calls are TRBV9 and TRBJ2-1; 9 bases align to TRBD2. Per the germline V gene, CDR1 is SGDLS and CDR2 is YYNGEE. The CDR3 is made up of 18 amino acids. The J segment lost 0 bases and the V segment lost 1 base, leaving 8 bases of the junction unmatched. The DNA of the CDR3 is TGTGCCAGCAGCGTAAGGACTAGCGCACAACTCTCCTACAATGAGCAGTTCTTC. Protein: CASSVRTSAQLSYNEQFF.

The rearrangement links TRBV28 to TRBJ2-3; the match to TRBD2 covers 7 bases. This CDR3 is 16 amino acids long. V shed 10 bases and J 1 base; nucleotides not matched to a gene: 14. Germline-derived CDR1 and CDR2 are MDHEN and SYDVKM. The CDR3 region is CATTRLAYKGTDTQYF. The CDR3 coding sequence is TGTGCCACCACTAGACTAGCTTACAAGGGCACAGATACGCAGTATTTT.

V and J are TRBV5-1 and TRBJ2-3; TRBD1 might be the D (5 bases). V shed 5 bases and J shed 0 bases, with 10 bases lying between them. The CDR3 runs to 14 residues. CDR1 and CDR2 (germline): SGHRS, YFSETQ. As DNA, the CDR3 is TGCGCCAGCAGACCGACAGTGAGCACAGATACGCAGTATTTT. Translation: CASRPTVSTDTQYF.

This chain connects TRBV7-2 to TRBJ1-1; TRBD1 matches 8 bases. This CDR3 contains 14 residues. Losses at the gene ends were 2 bases for V and 5 bases for J; bases not matched to a gene: 4. Per germline, CDR1 SGHTA and CDR2 FQGNSA. The CDR3 region has the DNA TGTGCCAGCAGCTTATTCAGGGGGCGTACTGAAGCTTTCTTT. Translated, it gives CASSLFRGRTEAFF.

Notes on this clone: The same CDR3 is also encoded by other DNA sequences in this sample. This chain uses TRBV9 with TRBJ2-5; D is uncertain. CDR1 SGDLS and CDR2 YYNGEE come from the germline V gene. The CDR3 contains 11 residues. Trimming left V 0 bases short and J 3 bases short, with 0 bases between. The CDR3 protein is CASSVEETQYF. The CDR3 DNA reads as TGTGCCAGCAGCGTAGAAGAGACCCAGTACTTC.

This chain links TRBV27 with TRBJ2-7; tentatively, D is TRBD1 or TRBD2 (5 bases each). This CDR3 spans 14 amino acids. With 6 bases removed from V and 3 bases from J, the gap between germline ends came to 15 bases. Germline values: CDR1 MNHEY, CDR2 SMNVEV (reference sequence). The CDR3 sequence is CASRLRDDYYEQYF. The CDR3 nucleotides read TGTGCCAGCAGGCTAAGGGACGACTACTACGAGCAGTACTTC.

This chain uses TRBV11-1 with TRBJ2-2, with D perhaps TRBD2 (7 bases). CDR3 length: 14 residues. Germline V gene sequence: CDR1 SGHAT, CDR2 FQDESV (reference sequence). Trimming cost V 5 bases and J 7 bases, with 14 bases left between them. The CDR3, as DNA: TGTGCCAGCAGCCCCCGGGGGGCGGGCGGGGAGCTGTTTTTT. Its translation: CASSPRGAGGELFF.

The V call is TRBV28, the J call TRBJ2-7, with D maybe TRBD2 (5 bases). The V gene lost 6 bases and the J gene lost 3 bases, with 12 bases spanning the gap. Per the germline V gene, CDR1 is MDHEN and CDR2 is SYDVKM. The CDR3 is 13 amino acids. The CDR3 DNA reads TGTGCCAGCAGCCCAACTAGTGTCTACGAGCAGTACTTC. Translating gives CASSPTSVYEQYF.

The J gene is TRBJ1-2, the V gene TRBV5-4; D uncertain. The germline V and J ends were trimmed by 1 base and 6 bases, with 10 bases remaining between them. The V gene's germline CDR1 is SGHNT and CDR2 YYREEE (reference sequence). CDR3 length equals 13 residues. The CDR3 DNA sequence: TGTGCCAGCAGCTTGCGGACTTCCGATGGCTACACCTTC. The encoded protein is CASSLRTSDGYTF.

The chain carries TRBV2 and TRBJ1-5, with unresolved D. From germline, CDR1 is SNHLY and CDR2 FYNNEI. The ends were cut back, 10 bases at V and 3 bases at J, with 10 bases in the middle. The CDR3 has 12 residues. CDR3 DNA: TGTGCCACCGCGTTAAACAATCAGCCCCAGCATTTT. Its translation is CATALNNQPQHF.

This clone has only a few counts. In the same sample, other DNA sequences code for this CDR3. CDR3 in amino acids: CASSETGRNQPQHF. Written as DNA, the CDR3 is TGTGCCAGCAGTGAAACAGGGAGGAATCAGCCCCAGCATTTT. The V gene is TRBV25-1, the J gene TRBJ1-5; tentatively, D is TRBD1 (6 bases). V was cut by 2 bases and J by 4 bases, with 9 bases left in between. The CDR3 is made up of 14 amino acids. Germline values: CDR1 MGHDK, CDR2 SYGVNS.

This chain connects TRBV9 to TRBJ2-1; TRBD1 agrees at 8 bases. Trimming at V came to 4 bases and at J to 7 bases, leaving 19 bases not matched to a gene. Germline V gene lookup returns CDR1 SGDLS and CDR2 YYNGEE. The CDR3 is made up of 18 amino acids. The CDR3 sequence is CASSPRGIGTGGENEQFF. The CDR3 DNA is TGTGCCAGCAGCCCCAGGGGAATAGGGACAGGCGGAGAGAATGAGCAGTTCTTC.

The chain links TRBV4-2 to TRBJ2-2; D is undetermined. Germline V gene data show CDR1 as LGHNA and CDR2 as YNFKEQ. The CDR3 spans 17 residues. The V end lost 4 bases, the J end lost 0 bases, and 15 bases lay between the germline ends. The CDR3 protein is CASSPQVRAANTGELFF. The CDR3 DNA is TGTGCCAGCAGCCCCCAAGTCCGGGCCGCGAACACCGGGGAGCTGTTTTTT.

The chain has TRBV18 and TRBJ1-3; D not resolved. V lost 3 bases and J 0 bases, leaving 15 bases between the germline ends. The germline CDR1 and CDR2 sequences are KGHSH and LQKENI. This CDR3 contains 17 residues. The CDR3 DNA reads as TGTGCCAGCTCACCGCAGCGGGTCACCACCTCTGGAAACACCATATATTTT. Residues: CASSPQRVTTSGNTIYF.

This chain uses TRBV7-2 with TRBJ1-4; D gene ambiguous. Germline V gene data show CDR1 as SGHTA and CDR2 as FQGNSA. There are 13 residues in the CDR3. Trimming cost V 4 bases and J 7 bases, with 10 bases left between them. Here the CDR3 DNA reads TGTGCCAGCAGCTATTCCCTAGGTGAAAAACTGTTTTTT. Its translation is CASSYSLGEKLFF.

This rearrangement joins TRBV6-5 to TRBJ2-1; D is undetermined. There are 13 residues in the CDR3. Trimming stripped 6 bases from V and 7 bases from J, with 13 bases between. The germline V gene has CDR1 MNHEY and CDR2 SVGAGI. CDR3 amino acids: CASSSDQRNEQFF. Here the CDR3 DNA reads TGTGCCAGCAGCTCGGACCAGCGAAATGAGCAGTTCTTC.

The genes are TRBV7-2 and TRBJ2-2, with a weak D call TRBD2 (6 bases). Trimming stripped 1 base from V and 7 bases from J, with 13 bases between. This CDR3 has 15 residues. In germline, CDR1 is SGHTA, CDR2 FQGNSA. DNA for the CDR3: TGTGCCAGCAGCTTAGTTCCCGGGACTGTCGGGGAGCTGTTTTTT. As protein: CASSLVPGTVGELFF.

Turning to this clone: Other DNA sequences in the same sample also yield this CDR3. The chain employs TRBV5-4 and TRBJ2-7; 7 bases are shared with TRBD2. The CDR3 spans 14 residues. Trimming removed 0 bases from V and 2 bases from J; junction bases left unmatched: 2. CDR1 is SGHNT, CDR2 YYREEE, per germline (reference sequence). CDR3 coding DNA: TGTGCCAGCAGCTTGGACAGCGGGGCCTACGAGCAGTACTTC. Its translation is CASSLDSGAYEQYF.

This chain connects TRBV4-2 to TRBJ1-6, with D unclear. Germline V gene sequence: CDR1 LGHNA, CDR2 YNFKEQ. V gave up 0 bases and J gave up 9 bases, with 9 bases separating them. This CDR3 region has 14 residues. The CDR3 nucleotides read TGTGCCAGCAGCCAAGAGCGCGGGAGTTCACCCCTCCACTTT. Its protein product is CASSQERGSSPLHF.